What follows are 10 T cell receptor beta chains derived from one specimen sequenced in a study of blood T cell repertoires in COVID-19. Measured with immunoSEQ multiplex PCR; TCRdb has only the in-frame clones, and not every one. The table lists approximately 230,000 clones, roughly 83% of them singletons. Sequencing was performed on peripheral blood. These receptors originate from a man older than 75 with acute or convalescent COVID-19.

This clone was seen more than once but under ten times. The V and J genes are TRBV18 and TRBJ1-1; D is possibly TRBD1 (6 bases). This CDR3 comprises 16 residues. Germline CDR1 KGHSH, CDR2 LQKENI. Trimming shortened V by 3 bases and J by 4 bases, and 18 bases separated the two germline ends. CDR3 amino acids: CASSPTPIQGVTEAFF. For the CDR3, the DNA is TGTGCCAGCTCACCCACCCCAATACAGGGAGTCACTGAAGCTTTCTTT.

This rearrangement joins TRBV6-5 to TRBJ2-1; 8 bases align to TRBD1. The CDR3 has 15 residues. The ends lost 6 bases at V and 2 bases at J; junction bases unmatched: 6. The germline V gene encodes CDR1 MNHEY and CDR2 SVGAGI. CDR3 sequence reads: CASRIMDRAYNEQFF. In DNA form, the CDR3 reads TGTGCCAGCAGAATTATGGACAGGGCCTACAATGAGCAGTTCTTC.

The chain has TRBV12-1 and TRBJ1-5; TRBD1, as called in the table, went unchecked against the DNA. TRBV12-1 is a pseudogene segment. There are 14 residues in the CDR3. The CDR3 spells CASTPRGRNQPQHF. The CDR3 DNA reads TGTGCCAGTACCCCGAGGGGGAGAAATCAGCCCCAGCATTTT.

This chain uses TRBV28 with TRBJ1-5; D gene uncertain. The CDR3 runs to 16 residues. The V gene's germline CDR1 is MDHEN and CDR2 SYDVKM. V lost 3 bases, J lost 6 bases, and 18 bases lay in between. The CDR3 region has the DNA TGTGCCAGCAGTTTCAGGTTGACGGCAGATCCTCAGCCCCAGCATTTT. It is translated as CASSFRLTADPQPQHF.

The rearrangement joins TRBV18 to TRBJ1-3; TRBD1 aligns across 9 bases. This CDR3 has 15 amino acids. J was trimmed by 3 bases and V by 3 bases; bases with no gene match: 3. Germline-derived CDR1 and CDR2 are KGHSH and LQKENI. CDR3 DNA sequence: TGTGCCAGCTCACCGGGACAGGGAGGTGGAAACACCATATATTTT. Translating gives CASSPGQGGGNTIYF. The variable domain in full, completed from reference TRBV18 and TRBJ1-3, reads NAGVMQNPRHLVRRRGQEARLRCSPMKGHSHVYWYRQLPEEGLKFMVYLQKENIIDESGMPKERFSAEFPKEGPSILRIQQVVRGDSAAYFCASSPGQGGGNTIYFGEGSWLTVV.

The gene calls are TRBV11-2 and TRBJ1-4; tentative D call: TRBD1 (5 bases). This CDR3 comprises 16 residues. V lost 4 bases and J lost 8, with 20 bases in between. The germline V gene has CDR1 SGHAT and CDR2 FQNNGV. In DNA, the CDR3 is TGTGCCAGCAGCTCCCCGCTAGGCAGGGTGAGCGAAAAACTGTTTTTT. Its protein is CASSSPLGRVSEKLFF.

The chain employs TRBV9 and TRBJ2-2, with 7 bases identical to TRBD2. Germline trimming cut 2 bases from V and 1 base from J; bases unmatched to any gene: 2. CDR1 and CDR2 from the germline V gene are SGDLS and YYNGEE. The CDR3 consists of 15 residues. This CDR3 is CASSVGLRNTGELFF. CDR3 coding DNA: TGTGCCAGCAGCGTGGGACTAAGGAACACCGGGGAGCTGTTTTTT. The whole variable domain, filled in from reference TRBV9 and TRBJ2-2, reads DSGVTQTPKHLITATGQRVTLRCSPRSGDLSVYWYQQSLDQGLQFLIQYYNGEERAKGNILERFSAQQFPDLHSELNLSSLELGDSALYFCASSVGLRNTGELFFGEGSRLTVL.

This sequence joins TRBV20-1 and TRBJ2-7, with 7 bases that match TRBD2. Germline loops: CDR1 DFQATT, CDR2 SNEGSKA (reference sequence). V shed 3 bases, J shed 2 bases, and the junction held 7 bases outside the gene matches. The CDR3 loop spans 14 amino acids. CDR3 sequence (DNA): TGCAGTGCTAGTGGGGGGGTCCTCGCCTACGAGCAGTACTTC. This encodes CSASGGVLAYEQYF.

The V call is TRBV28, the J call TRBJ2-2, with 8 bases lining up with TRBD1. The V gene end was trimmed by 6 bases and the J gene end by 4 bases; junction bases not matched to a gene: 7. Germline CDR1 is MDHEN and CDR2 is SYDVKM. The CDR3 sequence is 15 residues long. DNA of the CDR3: TGTGCCAGCAGCTACAGGGGGAAGGGCACCGGGGAGCTGTTTTTT. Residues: CASSYRGKGTGELFF.

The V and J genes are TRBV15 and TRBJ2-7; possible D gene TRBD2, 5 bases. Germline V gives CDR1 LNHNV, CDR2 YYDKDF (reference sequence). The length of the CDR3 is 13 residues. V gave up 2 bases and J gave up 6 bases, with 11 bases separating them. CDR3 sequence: CATSRKGGFEQYF. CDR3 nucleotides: TGTGCCACCAGCAGAAAAGGCGGGTTCGAGCAGTACTTC. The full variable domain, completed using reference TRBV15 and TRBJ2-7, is DAMVIQNPRYQVTQFGKPVTLSCSQTLNHNVMYWYQQKSSQAPKLLFHYYDKDFNNEADTPDNFQSRRPNTSFCFLDIRSPGLGDTAMYLCATSRKGGFEQYFGPGTRLTVT.